The 5 T cell receptor beta chains given below trace back to one sample, sequenced in a study of T cell responses to AZD1222 COVID-19 vaccine. Clones were read by immunoSEQ multiplex PCR, and TCRdb kept only the in-frame ones, dropping some. The table has approximately 70,000 clones, 85% to 90% seen once. Sequencing used peripheral blood, obtained 28 days after the second dose of the MenACWY control vaccine. The receptors here all came from an adult who received the MenACWY meningococcal vaccine as a control.

V and J are TRBV7-2 and TRBJ2-7; D possibly uses TRBD1 or TRBD2 (6 bases each). The CDR3 consists of 17 residues. Germline V lookup: CDR1 SGHTA, CDR2 FQGNSA. V was trimmed by 2 bases and J by 2 bases, leaving 19 bases between them. The CDR3 sequence is CASSLLGGGDFTYEQYF. CDR3 nucleotides: TGTGCCAGCAGCTTACTAGGGGGTGGGGACTTCACCTACGAGCAGTACTTC.

J is TRBJ1-6 and V is TRBV5-1, with TRBD1 matching over 8 bases. The CDR3 totals 14 residues. The V gene end was trimmed by 3 bases and the J gene end by 7 bases; junction bases not matched to a gene: 3. Germline CDR1 is SGHRS and CDR2 is YFSETQ. This chain's CDR3 is CASSSRQGNSPLHF. Here the CDR3 DNA reads TGCGCCAGCAGCTCCCGACAGGGGAATTCACCCCTCCACTTT.

The J gene is TRBJ2-2, the V gene TRBV3-1 (or the pseudogene TRBV3-2); 8 positions match TRBD2. J gave up 7 bases and V 1 base, and 2 bases lay outside the gene matches. The CDR3 is made up of 14 amino acids. The V gene's germline CDR1 is LGHDT and CDR2 YNNKEL (reference sequence). The CDR3 nucleotides are TGTGCCAGCAGCCAAGCAGCGGGGGTCGGGGAGCTGTTTTTT. It is translated as CASSQAAGVGELFF.

This clone was observed a few times. Other DNA sequences from this sample encode an identical CDR3 as well. The CDR3 sequence: CASRLSSGANVLTF. The CDR3 DNA reads TGTGCCAGCAGACTCTCCTCTGGGGCCAACGTCCTGACTTTC. V is TRBV28 and J is TRBJ2-6; D gene unclear. Germline-derived CDR1 and CDR2 are MDHEN and SYDVKM. Trimming took off 6 bases at V and 0 bases at J, with 6 bases between the two ends. The CDR3 has 14 amino acids.

The chain employs TRBV9 and TRBJ2-5; 12 nucleotides line up with TRBD2. Trimming cost V 3 bases and J 5 bases; bases outside gene matches: 8. Germline V gene sequence: CDR1 SGDLS, CDR2 YYNGEE. This CDR3 contains 16 residues. CDR3 loop: CASSAGLAGPWETQYF. CDR3 bases: TGTGCCAGCAGCGCCGGACTAGCGGGACCTTGGGAGACCCAGTACTTC.